Below, 15 T cell receptor beta chains from the same sample are listed, as sequenced in a study of cytomegalovirus exposure and HLA in healthy donors. Researchers ran the PCR with 60 Vbeta and 13 Jbeta primers. Measured with immunoSEQ multiplex PCR; TCRdb has only the in-frame clones, and not every one. This table holds 300,000 or so clones, around four fifths found once. Sample: PBMCs. The source of these receptors is a woman aged 40 to 50 in good health and CMV-seropositive.

This chain uses TRBV27 with TRBJ2-3, with D possibly TRBD1 on 6 matching bases. The CDR3 covers 14 residues. Trimming left V 3 bases short and J 0 bases short, with 7 bases between. Germline V lookup: CDR1 MNHEY, CDR2 SMNVEV (reference sequence). The CDR3 DNA is TGTGCCAGCAGTTTGGGGGCTAGCACAGATACGCAGTATTTT. Translated: CASSLGASTDTQYF.

The chain combines TRBV29-1 with TRBJ1-2, with 7 bases matching TRBD1. J gave up 2 bases and V 2 bases, and 2 bases lay outside the gene matches. The CDR3 contains 13 residues. Germline-derived CDR1 and CDR2 are SQVTM and ANQGSEA. The CDR3 protein is CSVERQGNYGYTF. CDR3 nucleotide sequence: TGCAGCGTTGAACGACAGGGAAACTATGGCTACACCTTC.

The chain links TRBV5-4 to TRBJ2-1; 8 nucleotides agree with TRBD2. Losses at the gene ends were 4 bases for V and 1 base for J; bases not matched to a gene: 10. This CDR3 comprises 17 residues. Germline V gene sequence: CDR1 SGHNT, CDR2 YYREEE (reference sequence). The CDR3: CASSRGGAGGSYNEQFF. DNA of the CDR3: TGTGCCAGCAGCCGGGGGGGGGCGGGCGGATCCTACAATGAGCAGTTCTTC.

The gene calls are TRBV6-1 and TRBJ2-1; 7 bases match TRBD2. Germline CDR1 is MNHNS and CDR2 is SASEGT. This CDR3 contains 17 residues. V shed 5 bases, J shed 4 bases, and the junction held 14 bases outside the gene matches. DNA of the CDR3: TGTGCCAGCAGTAAAGAGACGGCGGGAGCTGGTTACAATGAGCAGTTCTTC. Its translation is CASSKETAGAGYNEQFF.

The V gene is TRBV5-5, the J gene TRBJ1-1; D might be TRBD1 (6 bases). Germline CDR1 and CDR2: SGHKS and YYEKEE (reference sequence). The CDR3 extends over 14 amino acids. The V end lost 4 bases, the J end lost 4 bases, and 14 bases lay between the germline ends. This CDR3 is CASSRTADVTEAFF. CDR3 nucleotides: TGTGCCAGCAGCCGGACAGCGGATGTCACTGAAGCTTTCTTT. Filled out from reference TRBV5-5 and TRBJ1-1, the complete variable domain reads DAGVTQSPTHLIKTRGQQVTLRCSPISGHKSVSWYQQVLGQGPQFIFQYYEKEERGRGNFPDRFSARQFPNYSSELNVNALLLGDSALYLCASSRTADVTEAFFGQGTRLTVV.

This sequence joins TRBV4-3 and TRBJ2-4; the D is unclear. The length of the CDR3 is 13 residues. Trimming removed 0 bases at V and 8 bases at J, with 8 bases between. Germline CDR1 and CDR2: LGHNA and YSLEER. The CDR3 DNA is TGCGCCAGCAGCCAAGATGCCCGAGACATTCAGTACTTC. Amino acid sequence: CASSQDARDIQYF.

The chain couples TRBV11-2 to TRBJ2-3, with D perhaps TRBD2 (7 bases). Trimming removed 2 bases at V and 5 bases at J, with 20 bases between. CDR1 is SGHAT and CDR2 is FQNNGV in the germline V gene. This CDR3 is built from 17 residues. The CDR3 loop reads CASSLTGGPGPEDTQYF. As DNA, the CDR3 is TGTGCCAGCAGCTTAACCGGGGGGCCAGGGCCCGAAGATACGCAGTATTTT.

The chain has TRBV2 and TRBJ2-4; 7 bases align to TRBD2. There are 17 residues in the CDR3. The V and J ends lost 1 base and 6 bases, in that order; junction bases with no gene match: 12. CDR1 and CDR2 from the germline V gene are SNHLY and FYNNEI. The CDR3 sequence is CASSEEVSGNQRNIQYF. CDR3 DNA sequence: TGTGCCAGCAGTGAAGAGGTGAGCGGGAACCAGAGAAACATTCAGTACTTC. Based on the CDR3 plus reference TRBV2 and TRBJ2-4, the full variable domain is EPEVTQTPSHQVTQMGQEVILRCVPISNHLYFYWYRQILGQKVEFLVSFYNNEISEKSEIFDDQFSVERPDGSNFTLKIRSTKLEDSAMYFCASSEEVSGNQRNIQYFGAGTRLSVL.

There are a few counts of this clone. V usage is TRBV19 and J usage is TRBJ1-2; unclear D gene. The CDR3 spans 15 residues. The V end was cut by 1 base, the J end by 2 bases, with 11 bases between. Germline V gives CDR1 LNHDA, CDR2 SQIVND (reference sequence). The chain's CDR3 is CASSIVMGSNYGYTF. In DNA form, the CDR3 reads TGTGCCAGTAGTATAGTAATGGGCAGCAACTATGGCTACACCTTC.

The chain's CDR3 is CASSQVGLAGGEQYF. The CDR3 nucleotides read TGCGCCAGCAGCCAAGTAGGTCTAGCGGGAGGCGAGCAGTACTTC. The genes are TRBV4-3 and TRBJ2-7, with 11 bases that match TRBD2. Trimming removed 1 base from V and 6 bases from J; junction bases left unmatched: 5. CDR3 length equals 15 residues. Germline V gene lookup returns CDR1 LGHNA and CDR2 YSLEER.

The CDR3 sequence: CASSQVEGSGYEQYF. The CDR3 nucleotides read TGCGCCAGCAGCCAAGTCGAGGGATCAGGCTACGAGCAGTACTTC. The gene calls are TRBV4-1 and TRBJ2-7; TRBD2 might be the D (5 bases). The CDR3 consists of 15 residues. Germline CDR1 reads MGHRA; CDR2 reads YSYEKL. V dropped 1 base and J dropped 3 bases, with 13 bases sitting between them.

The rearrangement uses TRBV21-1 and TRBJ2-1; the D segment call TRBD2 is taken from the table without a DNA check. TRBV21-1 is deemed a pseudogene. The CDR3 totals 12 residues. CDR3 sequence reads: CASSGGLEGQFF. CDR3 nucleotides: TGTGCCAGCAGCGGAGGACTAGAAGGGCAGTTCTTC.

This clone appeared once. The genes are TRBV7-2 and TRBJ2-7; 10 nucleotides agree with TRBD1. The CDR3 is 15 residues long. V shed 5 bases, J shed 2 bases, and the junction held 6 bases outside the gene matches. The germline gives CDR1 SGHTA, CDR2 FQGNSA. CDR3 nucleotide sequence: TGTGCCAGCAGCCCGAGGGGACAGGGGACCTACGAGCAGTACTTC. This gives the protein CASSPRGQGTYEQYF.

The chain links TRBV11-3 to TRBJ2-5; 7 bases are a match to TRBD2. The length of the CDR3 is 14 residues. Germline trimming cut 0 bases from V and 3 bases from J; bases unmatched to any gene: 1. Looked up from germline, CDR1 is SGHNT and CDR2 is YENEEA. The CDR3 region is CASSLDRGEETQYF. In DNA, the CDR3 is TGTGCCAGCAGCTTAGATCGGGGGGAAGAGACCCAGTACTTC.

The chain employs TRBV25-1 and TRBJ2-1, with unresolved D. Germline V CDR1 and CDR2: MGHDK, SYGVNS. This CDR3 spans 15 amino acids. Trimming took 1 base from V and 7 from J, leaving 14 bases between them. The chain's CDR3 is CASSEWLERKNEQFF. The CDR3 DNA follows: TGTGCCAGCAGTGAATGGCTAGAGCGTAAAAATGAGCAGTTCTTC.